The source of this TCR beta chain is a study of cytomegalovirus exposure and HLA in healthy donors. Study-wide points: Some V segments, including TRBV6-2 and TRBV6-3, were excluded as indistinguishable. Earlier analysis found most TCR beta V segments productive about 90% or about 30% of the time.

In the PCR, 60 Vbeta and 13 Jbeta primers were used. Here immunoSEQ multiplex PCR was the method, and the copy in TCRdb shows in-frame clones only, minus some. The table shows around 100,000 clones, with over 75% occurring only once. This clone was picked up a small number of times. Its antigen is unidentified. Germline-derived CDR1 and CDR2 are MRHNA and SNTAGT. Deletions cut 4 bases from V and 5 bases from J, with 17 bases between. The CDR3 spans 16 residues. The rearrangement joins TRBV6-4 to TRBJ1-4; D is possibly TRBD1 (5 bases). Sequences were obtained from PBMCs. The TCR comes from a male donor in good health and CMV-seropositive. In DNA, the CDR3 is TGTGCCAGCAGTGTTGGATGGGGACGGGGGAATGAAAAACTGTTTTTT. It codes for CASSVGWGRGNEKLFF.